Listed below are T cell receptor beta chains from one sample, sequenced in a study of patients and donors after allogeneic stem cell transplantation. TCRdb analysed the RT-PCR reads with MiXCR anew, one entry per CDR3 protein. This repertoire shows 150,000 to 200,000 distinct CDR3 sequences, around 30% found once; its top ten account for less than 3.5%. Sequenced material: blood, either unsorted or a sorted T cell fraction (not recorded which). The receptors derive from a human donor who was either an allogeneic HSCT recipient or a stem cell or donor lymphocyte infusion donor (not recorded which). It is not recorded whose cells these are; they may come from a transplant donor. The CDR3 runs from the conserved cysteine through the conserved F or W. D genes are given only for firm matches. A clone size is listed for some rows: how often the clone was seen (once, few, many), or a class if it is expanded.

abundance,j_gene,v_gene,d_gene,CDR3nt,CDR3aa
.,TRBJ2-1,TRBV27,TRBD1,TGTGCCAGCAGCCGGACAGGGAGAGGAGAGCAGTTCTTC,CASSRTGRGEQFF
.,TRBJ2-1,TRBV24-1,TRBD2,TGTGCCACCAGTGACCCCCGCGGGAGGGGGGATGAGCAGTTCTTC,CATSDPRGRGDEQFF
few,TRBJ2-3,TRBV29-1,.,TGCAGCGTTGTGTTACCTCAGATTCGCACAGATACGCAGTATTTT,CSVVLPQIRTDTQYF
few,TRBJ1-2,TRBV6-5,.,TGTGCCAGCACCAGACGGACCGGGACGGTGACGTATGGCTACACCTTC,CASTRRTGTVTYGYTF
.,TRBJ2-3,TRBV18,TRBD1,TGTGCCAGCTCACTCGCCGGGACAGGGGGAGCAGATACGCAGTATTTT,CASSLAGTGGADTQYF
.,TRBJ1-2,TRBV7-9,.,TGTGCCAGCAGCTTAGTGGCGGACTATGGCTACACCTTC,CASSLVADYGYTF
few,TRBJ2-7,TRBV27,TRBD2,TGTGCCAGCAGTTCCCCCGGGACTAGCGGTTACGAGCAGTACTTC,CASSSPGTSGYEQYF
.,TRBJ2-1,TRBV7-2,TRBD2,TGTGCCAGCAGCTCCCGACTAGCGGGAGCCGTAGAGCAGTTCTTC,CASSSRLAGAVEQFF
.,TRBJ2-7,TRBV20-1,.,TGCAGTGCTCGTACCCTTTATAGCTACGAGCAGTACTTC,CSARTLYSYEQYF
few,TRBJ1-5,TRBV6-2/TRBV6-3,.,TGTGCCAGCAGGGTAGGGGACCTCGGGGGTCAGCCCCAGCATTTT,CASRVGDLGGQPQHF
.,TRBJ2-1,TRBV5-4,TRBD2,TGTGCCAGCAGCTTGGGACTAGCGGGATTTGAGCAGTTCTTC,CASSLGLAGFEQFF